The entry below describes one TCR beta chain. What it binds is unknown. Time point described: blood at routine non-recurrence follow-up after resection. Frozen PBMC, nontumor lung or tumor provided whole RNA, which was sequenced unsorted. Trimming removed 6 bases at V and 2 bases at J, with 6 bases between. The CDR3 has 13 amino acids. Germline CDR1 reads KGHDR; CDR2 reads SFDVKD. This specimen comes from a study of spatial heterogeneity in lung cancer. In the study overall: The count of detected beta-chain sequences consistently exceeded that of alpha-chain sequences. Overall study results and limits: The appearance of ubiquitous expanded tumor TCRs in blood was greater at resection than follow-up.

Each TCR cDNA molecule carried a unique molecular identifier. TCRdb itself ran the 5' RACE reads through MiXCR, one entry per CDR3 protein. This sample carries some 120,000 distinct CDR3 sequences, 10% to 15% of them seen once, and the ten largest clones take roughly 15%. The clonotype was recovered from a male donor with early-stage non-small cell lung cancer. This material consisted of PBMCs, taken at follow-up. The chain is built from TRBV24-1 and TRBJ2-2; D remains ambiguous. CDR3 protein: CATSSVNTGELFF. CDR3 in DNA: TGTGCCACCAGTTCCGTAAACACCGGGGAGCTGTTTTTT.